This note documents a single TCR beta chain sequence. This entry belongs to a study of blood T cell repertoires in COVID-19. Trimming cost V 0 bases and J 0 bases, with 9 bases left between them. In germline, CDR1 is SGDLS, CDR2 YYNGEE. The CDR3 length is 15 residues. As handled by the study authors: From reference gene primer amplification, estimates of nucleated cell counts were derived. The method was immunoSEQ multiplex PCR; TCRdb's version includes in-frame clones alone and lacks a portion of them. The V and J calls and clone size are taken from that table; D and trimming were inferred from the DNA. The table includes about 120,000 clones, almost 70% detected once.

The specimen sequenced was peripheral blood. The chain is built from TRBV9 and TRBJ1-1, with a weak D call TRBD1 (6 bases). The sequence was collected from a woman in her 70s with acute or convalescent COVID-19. The CDR3 DNA reads as TGTGCCAGCAGCGTAGGAGACAGGTTGAACACTGAAGCTTTCTTT. It codes for CASSVGDRLNTEAFF.